This is a list of T cell receptor beta chains from one sample in a study of blood T cell repertoires in COVID-19. The data were produced by immunoSEQ multiplex PCR, yet TCRdb's version contains in-frame clones alone and is incomplete. Of about 200,000 clones listed, around 79% are singletons. The source material was peripheral blood. The source is a woman aged 40 to 50 with COVID-19, enrolled during active disease. The CDR3 runs from the conserved cysteine through the conserved F or W. Fields, in order: clone size, J gene, D gene, V gene, CDR3 DNA, CDR3 protein. A D gene is named only where the DNA matches it firmly. Part of the rows lack a size; the others show once, few, many or a class for expanded clones.

>once|TRBJ1-4|.|TRBV5-1
TGCGCCAGCAGCCAAAAAGCTTTCTATGAAAAACTGTTTTTT
CASSQKAFYEKLFF
>.|TRBJ2-1|TRBD2|TRBV27
TGTGCCAGCGCCCTCACGCAAGGCGGGAGTCCGACCTACAATGAGCAGTTCTTC
CASALTQGGSPTYNEQFF
>few|TRBJ1-2|TRBD1|TRBV5-1
TGCGCCAGCAGCACTGGACAGGAAGTCTATGGCTACACCTTC
CASSTGQEVYGYTF
>.|TRBJ2-7|TRBD1|TRBV29-1
TGCAGCGTTGGTATTCGGGGCAGGGGGCTCGACGAGCAGTACTTC
CSVGIRGRGLDEQYF
>.|TRBJ2-1|TRBD1|TRBV13
TGTGCCAGCAGCGCCGGGACAGGAGGGTACAATGAGCAGTTCTTC
CASSAGTGGYNEQFF
>.|TRBJ1-3|.|TRBV9
TGTGCCAGCAGCGTAGATGGAGCCTACTCTGGAAACACCATATATTTT
CASSVDGAYSGNTIYF
>.|TRBJ2-1|.|TRBV12-3/TRBV12-4
TGTGCCAGCAGAGGGGGACGCCACAATGAGCAGTTCTTC
CASRGGRHNEQFF
>.|TRBJ2-1|TRBD2|TRBV10-3
TGTGCCATCACTCCCGGGGGGACTAGTAATGAGCAGTTCTTC
CAITPGGTSNEQFF
>.|TRBJ2-5|TRBD1|TRBV2
TGTGCCAGCAGTGGGTGGACAGGGGGAAGTGAGACCCAGTACTTC
CASSGWTGGSETQYF
>.|TRBJ1-1|.|TRBV5-6
TGTGCCAGCAGCTTCGGAGCGAACACTGAAGCTTTCTTT
CASSFGANTEAFF
>once|TRBJ1-5|.|TRBV2
TGTGCCAGCAGTCCTCGGACAGGCAATCAGCCCCAGCATTTT
CASSPRTGNQPQHF
>.|TRBJ1-1|.|TRBV9
TGTGCCAGCAGCGTAGGGGGAGTTGAAGCTTTCTTT
CASSVGGVEAFF
>.|TRBJ2-5|.|TRBV11-3
TGTGCCAGCAGCTTAGGTCGCGGCGGAGAGACCCAGTACTTC
CASSLGRGGETQYF
>.|TRBJ1-4|.|TRBV15
TGTGCCACCAGCAGAGATCGGGGGTCTTCTGAAAAACTGTTTTTT
CATSRDRGSSEKLFF
>.|TRBJ2-1|TRBD2|TRBV7-8
TGTGCCAGCAGCTTCTCTAGCGGGGAAACCTACAATGAGCAGTTCTTC
CASSFSSGETYNEQFF
>.|TRBJ1-3|.|TRBV3-1/TRBV3-2
TGTGCCAGCAGCCAAGCAGGAGGCTCTGGAAACACCATATATTTT
CASSQAGGSGNTIYF
>.|TRBJ1-4|.|TRBV6-5
TGTGCCAGCAGTTACCGGGGGGCGGGTACTAATGAAAAACTGTTTTTT
CASSYRGAGTNEKLFF
>.|TRBJ2-1|TRBD1|TRBV6-6
TGTGCCAGCAGTTACCAGGGGGTCTACAATGAGCAGTTCTTC
CASSYQGVYNEQFF
>.|TRBJ2-7|.|TRBV6-6
TGTGCCAGCAGCCACGGGACTTACGAGCAGTACTTC
CASSHGTYEQYF
>.|TRBJ1-4|.|TRBV5-8
TGTGCCAGCAGCTTGGCGACGAGGTCAGCTAATGAAAAACTGTTTTTT
CASSLATRSANEKLFF
>once|TRBJ2-4|TRBD2|TRBV6-2/TRBV6-3
TGTGCCAGCAGTACCCTTTCCGGGGGGGCCAAAAACATTCAGTACTTC
CASSTLSGGAKNIQYF
>few|TRBJ2-3|.|TRBV29-1
TGCAGCGTTGATACGTATGAGGGCGGGACGCAGTATTTT
CSVDTYEGGTQYF
>.|TRBJ2-7|TRBD2|TRBV5-4
TGTGCCAGCAGCTTGTTTCTAGCGGGAGAGTTAAAAGAGCAGTACTTC
CASSLFLAGELKEQYF
>.|TRBJ2-5|TRBD2|TRBV6-5
TGTGCCAGCAGTCCTCTTTTAAGCGGGGGTGAGACCCAGTACTTC
CASSPLLSGGETQYF
>.|TRBJ2-3|TRBD1|TRBV5-1
TGCGCCAGCAGCCTGGACAGGACAGATACGCAGTATTTT
CASSLDRTDTQYF
>.|TRBJ2-1|.|TRBV7-7
TGTGCCAGCAGCCCCTTGCAGGGCCCTTACAATGAGCAGTTCTTC
CASSPLQGPYNEQFF
>.|TRBJ2-1|TRBD2|TRBV7-2
TGTGCCAGCAGCTTAGTAAGCGGGGGTTACAATGAGCAGTTCTTC
CASSLVSGGYNEQFF
>.|TRBJ2-5|.|TRBV3-1/TRBV3-2
TGTGCCAGCAGCCAAAACCACGGTGAGGAGACCCAGTACTTC
CASSQNHGEETQYF
>.|TRBJ2-1|TRBD2|TRBV7-7
TGTGCCAGCAGCTTGGGACTAGCGGGGGGCGCCGATGAGCAGTTCTTC
CASSLGLAGGADEQFF
>.|TRBJ2-7|.|TRBV7-9
TGTGCCATCCGGACAGACCTCTCCTACGAGCAGTACTTC
CAIRTDLSYEQYF
>.|TRBJ1-2|.|TRBV20-1
TGCAGTTGGGGCATCTATGGCTACACCTTC
CSWGIYGYTF
>.|TRBJ2-3|TRBD2|TRBV7-9
TGTGCCAGCAGCACCCCCCCGGTAGCGGGAGAGACAGATACGCAGTATTTT
CASSTPPVAGETDTQYF
>.|TRBJ1-4|TRBD1|TRBV29-1
TGCAGCGTTTCTCAAGGGGGCGCAACTAATGAAAAACTGTTTTTT
CSVSQGGATNEKLFF
>.|TRBJ1-2|.|TRBV3-1/TRBV3-2
TGTGCCAGCAGCCAAGTTATCGGACGGGGATATGGCTACACCTTC
CASSQVIGRGYGYTF
>.|TRBJ2-7|.|TRBV5-8
TGTGCCAGCAGCGTAGCCCTCAAGCAGTACTTC
CASSVALKQYF
>.|TRBJ1-2|TRBD1|TRBV4-1
TGCGCCAGCAGCCAAGATCGGTACAGGGGCGGTTATGGCTACACCTTC
CASSQDRYRGGYGYTF
>.|TRBJ1-2|.|TRBV5-1
TGCGCCAGCAGCTTGGAGTTCCCCAGGGGCCATGGCTACACCTTC
CASSLEFPRGHGYTF
>few|TRBJ1-2|.|TRBV5-6
TGTGCCAGCAGCCCAATGAGGGGGGGTGGCCAATCCTATGGCTACACCTTC
CASSPMRGGGQSYGYTF
>.|TRBJ2-5|.|TRBV27
TGTGCCAGCAGTTTTCAGGGGCGGGACAGTCGCGAGACCCAGTACTTC
CASSFQGRDSRETQYF
>.|TRBJ1-6|TRBD1|TRBV6-5
TGTGCCAGCAGTTATGGGACAGAAAATTCACCCCTCCACTTT
CASSYGTENSPLHF
>.|TRBJ1-3|.|TRBV4-1
TGCGCCAGCAGACCCGAGGGCAGATCAAACACCATATATTTT
CASRPEGRSNTIYF
>few|TRBJ1-4|.|TRBV11-2
TGTGCCAGCAGCTTAGGGGGGGATGAAAAACTGTTTTTT
CASSLGGDEKLFF
>few|TRBJ2-7|.|TRBV6-5
TGTGCCAGCAGTTACCGTGAGGTCGAGTACTTC
CASSYREVEYF
>.|TRBJ2-7|.|TRBV19
TGTGCCAGTAGTATGCTGGGCCGAACCTACGAGCAGTACTTC
CASSMLGRTYEQYF
>once|TRBJ1-1|TRBD1|TRBV4-2
TGTGCCAGCAGCCGGCCTACCGGGACAGCTGGGACTGAAGCTTTCTTT
CASSRPTGTAGTEAFF
>.|TRBJ2-5|.|TRBV30
TGTGCCTGGAGCTCGGGTACAGAGACCCAGTACTTC
CAWSSGTETQYF
>once|TRBJ2-7|.|TRBV6-5
TGTGCCAGCAGTTACCCCGGGACTTCCAGATTGGAGCAGTACTTC
CASSYPGTSRLEQYF
>.|TRBJ1-1|.|TRBV11-2
TGTGCCAGCAGCTTAGAACCAGGGGCGACTTGGACTGAAGCTTTCTTT
CASSLEPGATWTEAFF
>.|TRBJ2-3|TRBD2|TRBV7-9
TGTGCCAGCTTAGGGCGGGGGTCAACCACCACAGATACGCAGTATTTT
CASLGRGSTTTDTQYF
>.|TRBJ2-7|TRBD1|TRBV5-1
TGCGCCAGCAGCTTGCCCGGGACAGGGGGTCCCGAGCAGTACTTC
CASSLPGTGGPEQYF